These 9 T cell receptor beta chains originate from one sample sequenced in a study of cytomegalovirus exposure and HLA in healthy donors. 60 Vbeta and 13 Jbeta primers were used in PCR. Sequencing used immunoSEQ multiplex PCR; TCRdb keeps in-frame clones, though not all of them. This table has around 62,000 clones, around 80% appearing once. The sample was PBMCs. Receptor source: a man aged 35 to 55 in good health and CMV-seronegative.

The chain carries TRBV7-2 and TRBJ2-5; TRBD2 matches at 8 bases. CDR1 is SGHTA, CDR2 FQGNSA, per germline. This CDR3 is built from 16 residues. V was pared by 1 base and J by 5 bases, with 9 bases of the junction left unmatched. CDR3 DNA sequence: TGTGCCAGCAGCTTAGTGGTAGGCGGGGGGTACGAGACCCAGTACTTC. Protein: CASSLVVGGGYETQYF.

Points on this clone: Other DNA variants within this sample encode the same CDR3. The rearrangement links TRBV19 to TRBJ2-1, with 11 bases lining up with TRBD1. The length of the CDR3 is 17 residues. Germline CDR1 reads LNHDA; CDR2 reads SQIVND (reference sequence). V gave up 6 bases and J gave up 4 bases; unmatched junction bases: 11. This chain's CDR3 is CASRRGQGVGRYNEQFF. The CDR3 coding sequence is TGTGCCAGTAGACGGGGACAGGGGGTGGGTCGGTACAATGAGCAGTTCTTC. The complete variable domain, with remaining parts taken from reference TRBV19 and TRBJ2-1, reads DGGITQSPKYLFRKEGQNVTLSCEQNLNHDAMYWYRQDPGQGLRLIYYSQIVNDFQKGDIAEGYSVSREKKESFPLTVTSAQKNPTAFYLCASRRGQGVGRYNEQFFGPGTRLTVL.

Here the CDR3 DNA reads TGTGCCAGCAGCTTAGGGACAGGGGGTGGGTACGAGCAGTACTTC. Translating it yields CASSLGTGGGYEQYF. This chain links TRBV7-2 with TRBJ2-7; 10 bases align to TRBD1. V shed 1 base, J shed 4 bases, and the junction held 4 bases outside the gene matches. There are 15 residues in the CDR3. Germline values: CDR1 SGHTA, CDR2 FQGNSA.

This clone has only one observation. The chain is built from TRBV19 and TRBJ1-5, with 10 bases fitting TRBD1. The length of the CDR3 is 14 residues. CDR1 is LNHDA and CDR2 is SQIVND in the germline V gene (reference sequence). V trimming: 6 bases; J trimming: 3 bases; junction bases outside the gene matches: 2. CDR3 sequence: CASRDRGVNQPQHF. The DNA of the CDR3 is TGTGCCAGTAGGGACAGGGGGGTCAATCAGCCCCAGCATTTT.

The CDR3 protein is CASSLDTGSYEQYF. DNA for the CDR3: TGTGCCAGCAGCTTAGATACAGGGTCCTACGAGCAGTACTTC. The chain carries TRBV7-8 and TRBJ2-7, with a tentative D call TRBD1 (6 bases). V was trimmed by 1 base and J by 1 base, leaving 8 bases between them. This CDR3 region has 14 residues. Germline assignment: CDR1 SGHVS and CDR2 FQNEAQ.

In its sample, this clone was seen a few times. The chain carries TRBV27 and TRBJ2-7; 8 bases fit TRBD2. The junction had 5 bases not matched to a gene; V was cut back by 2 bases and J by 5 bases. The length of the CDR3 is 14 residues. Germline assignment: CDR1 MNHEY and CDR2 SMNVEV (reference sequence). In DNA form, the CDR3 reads TGTGCCAGCAGTTTAGCGGGAGGATACCACGAGCAGTACTTC. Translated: CASSLAGGYHEQYF.

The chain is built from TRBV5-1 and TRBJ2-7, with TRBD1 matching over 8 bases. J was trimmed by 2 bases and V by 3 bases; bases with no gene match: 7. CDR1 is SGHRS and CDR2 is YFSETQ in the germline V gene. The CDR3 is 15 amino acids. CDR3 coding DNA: TGCGCCAGCAGCTACGGCAGGGGGCCAGCCTACGAGCAGTACTTC. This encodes CASSYGRGPAYEQYF. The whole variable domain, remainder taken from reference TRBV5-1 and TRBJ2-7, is KAGVTQTPRYLIKTRGQQVTLSCSPISGHRSVSWYQQTPGQGLQFLFEYFSETQRNKGNFPGRFSGRQFSNSRSEMNVSTLELGDSALYLCASSYGRGPAYEQYFGPGTRLTVT.

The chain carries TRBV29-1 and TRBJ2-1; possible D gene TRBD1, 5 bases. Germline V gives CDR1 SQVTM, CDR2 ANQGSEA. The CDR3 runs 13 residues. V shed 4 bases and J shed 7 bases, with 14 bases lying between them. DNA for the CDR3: TGCAGCGTTGTTGGTGGGTCAGGGAATGAGCAGTTCTTC. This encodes CSVVGGSGNEQFF.

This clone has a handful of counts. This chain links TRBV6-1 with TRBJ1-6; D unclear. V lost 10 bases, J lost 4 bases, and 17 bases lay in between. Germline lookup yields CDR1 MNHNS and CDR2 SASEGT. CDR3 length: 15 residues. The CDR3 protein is CATTSSNGYNSPLHF. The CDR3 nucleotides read TGTGCCACTACCTCTTCGAACGGGTATAATTCACCCCTCCACTTT.